The sample holds many counts of the clone carrying this TCR beta chain. Antigen unknown. The sample is drawn from a study of T cell repertoires in cytomegalovirus infection. General study findings and limits: Carriers of CMV plus the relevant HLA were identified by cumulative public TCR beta family frequency. It was HLA-C-restricted CMV-specific TCR beta clonotypes that dominated the response ex vivo.

TCRdb processed the reads anew with MiXCR; each CDR3 protein has one entry. Among around 900,000 distinct CDR3 sequences listed, approximately 30% were seen once. V gave up 7 bases and J gave up 0 bases, with 11 bases separating them. CDR3 length: 14 amino acids. Germline-derived CDR1 and CDR2 are MNHNS and SASEGT. This receptor was taken from a human donor in good health (CMV status not recorded). Some clones in this sample may be carry-over from other donors' samples. Sequences were derived from cultured CD8+ T cells from PBMCs, sampled from culture after CMV antigen stimulation. The chain combines TRBV6-1 with TRBJ2-3, with D possibly TRBD1 on 5 matching bases. CDR3 in DNA: TGTGCCAGCAAACAGGAACTTAGCACAGATACGCAGTATTTT. This sequence encodes CASKQELSTDTQYF.